These 26 T cell receptor beta chains share one sample of origin, sequenced in a study of pediatric ulcerative colitis. One to two pinch biopsies were taken from the rectum during colonoscopy. Profiled with immunoSEQ multiplex PCR; TCRdb holds only in-frame clones, not every one. Of 30,000 to 40,000 clones listed, about 81% were seen once; the top ten hold about 1.1%. Sequencing input: gut tissue. The receptors shown here come from a boy aged 5-17 years with mild ulcerative colitis.

The chain employs TRBV4-2 and TRBJ2-7; the D gene is possibly TRBD1 (6 bases). Per germline, CDR1 LGHNA and CDR2 YNFKEQ. The CDR3 sequence is 15 residues long. V was shortened by 3 bases and J by 0 bases, with 12 bases between the two germline ends. CDR3 amino acids: CASSHGTPSSYEQYF. CDR3 coding DNA: TGTGCCAGCAGCCATGGGACACCGAGCTCCTACGAGCAGTACTTC.

This chain connects TRBV7-6 to TRBJ2-3; 9 bases match TRBD2. The CDR3 contains 15 residues. Germline lookup yields CDR1 SGHVS and CDR2 FNYEAQ. V shed 5 bases and J 3 bases; nucleotides not matched to a gene: 6. The CDR3 region has the DNA TGTGCCAGCAGCGAGGGACTAGCAAAAACAGATACGCAGTATTTT. Its protein is CASSEGLAKTDTQYF.

V gene TRBV11-2 combines with J gene TRBJ1-6, with D tentatively TRBD1 (6 bases). CDR1 is SGHAT and CDR2 is FQNNGV in the germline V gene. V was pared by 0 bases and J by 10 bases, with 16 bases between. This CDR3 region has 16 residues. For the CDR3, the DNA is TGTGCCAGCAGCTTAGATCGTCCGGGGGCGGGATCACCCCTCCACTTT. Translating it yields CASSLDRPGAGSPLHF.

V is TRBV2 and J is TRBJ1-3; D unresolved. The CDR3 totals 13 residues. Trimming took off 7 bases at V and 6 bases at J, with 13 bases between the two ends. CDR1 and CDR2 from the germline V gene are SNHLY and FYNNEI. The CDR3 sequence is CASTIPSQNTIYF. CDR3 coding DNA: TGTGCCAGCACGATACCTTCGCAAAACACCATATATTTT.

The chain is built from TRBV6-5 and TRBJ1-3, with unresolved D. Trimming took 0 bases from V and 3 from J, leaving 3 bases between them. Germline assignment: CDR1 MNHEY and CDR2 SVGAGI. CDR3 length: 13 amino acids. CDR3 amino acids: CASSYSIGNTIYF. CDR3 nucleotide sequence: TGTGCCAGCAGTTACTCGATTGGAAACACCATATATTTT.

The rearrangement links TRBV7-9 to TRBJ2-2; D is ambiguous. V was trimmed by 1 base and J by 7 bases, leaving 4 bases between them. Germline V gene data show CDR1 as SEHNR and CDR2 as FQNEAQ (reference sequence). CDR3 length equals 12 residues. CDR3 DNA: TGTGCCAGCAGCTTAGAGAGCGGGGAGCTGTTTTTT. Encoded protein: CASSLESGELFF.

This chain links TRBV7-9 with TRBJ2-5; 9 bases match TRBD1. Germline values: CDR1 SEHNR, CDR2 FQNEAQ (reference sequence). After removal of 5 bases from V and 4 bases from J, the junction contained 5 bases not matched to a gene. The CDR3 length is 14 residues. The CDR3 DNA is TGTGCCAGCAGCACGACGACAGGGGGAGAGACCCAGTACTTC. This sequence encodes CASSTTTGGETQYF.

This chain uses TRBV11-3 with TRBJ2-7; 9 bases map to TRBD1. This CDR3 is built from 14 residues. V was pared by 5 bases and J by 4 bases, with 6 bases of the junction left unmatched. CDR1 is SGHNT, CDR2 YENEEA, per germline. The CDR3 loop reads CASSRVTGGYEQYF. CDR3 coding DNA: TGTGCCAGCAGCCGCGTGACAGGGGGTTACGAGCAGTACTTC.

CDR3 region: CASTWGVYGYTF. CDR3 coding DNA: TGTGCCAGCACCTGGGGGGTCTATGGCTACACCTTC. This sequence joins TRBV6-1 and TRBJ1-2, with D maybe TRBD1 (5 bases). Per the germline V gene, CDR1 is MNHNS and CDR2 is SASEGT. The V end lost 7 bases, the J end lost 4 bases, and 10 bases lay between the germline ends. CDR3 length equals 12 residues.

The chain employs TRBV11-2 and TRBJ2-3; 11 bases map to TRBD2. This CDR3 spans 18 amino acids. V lost 5 bases to trimming and J lost 4 bases; unmatched junction nucleotides: 14. In germline, CDR1 is SGHAT, CDR2 FQNNGV. The CDR3 protein is CASSRAPPTSGGADTQYF. The CDR3 nucleotides read TGTGCCAGCAGCCGGGCCCCCCCAACTAGCGGGGGAGCAGATACGCAGTATTTT.

The chain carries TRBV7-2 and TRBJ1-1; D gene uncertain. Between the trimmed V and J ends, which lost 0 bases and 1 base, there was a span of 6 bases. Germline CDR1 is SGHTA and CDR2 is FQGNSA. The CDR3 has 14 residues. This CDR3 is CASSLALGNTEAFF. CDR3 DNA sequence: TGTGCCAGCAGCTTAGCCCTGGGGAACACTGAAGCTTTCTTT.

V and J are TRBV11-3 and TRBJ2-3; D call uncertain. Germline V CDR1 and CDR2: SGHNT, YENEEA. This CDR3 is 15 amino acids long. Trimming took off 5 bases at V and 0 bases at J, with 12 bases between the two ends. CDR3 coding DNA: TGTGCCAGCAGCAACTGGATGCCTAGCACAGATACGCAGTATTTT. Its protein is CASSNWMPSTDTQYF.

The V gene is TRBV7-9, the J gene TRBJ1-1; 7 bases fit TRBD1. CDR1 and CDR2 (germline): SEHNR, FQNEAQ (reference sequence). The CDR3 is 15 amino acids. Trimming cost V 2 bases and J 3 bases; bases outside gene matches: 6. The CDR3 reads CASSLRGGYDTEAFF. The CDR3 region has the DNA TGTGCCAGCAGCTTAAGAGGGGGCTACGACACTGAAGCTTTCTTT.

The chain couples TRBV7-9 to TRBJ2-7; D is ambiguous. CDR1 is SEHNR and CDR2 is FQNEAQ in the germline V gene (reference sequence). Trimming stripped 2 bases from V and 3 bases from J, with 8 bases between. The CDR3 length is 13 residues. CDR3 coding DNA: TGTGCCAGCAGCTTAACGGAAAGCTACGAGCAGTACTTC. As protein: CASSLTESYEQYF.

The V and J genes are TRBV5-1 and TRBJ2-2; a possible D gene is TRBD1 (6 bases). The CDR3 spans 13 residues. The V and J ends lost 1 base and 7 bases respectively, with 8 bases between them. From germline, CDR1 is SGHRS and CDR2 YFSETQ. CDR3 region: CASSLQGRGELFF. CDR3 sequence (DNA): TGCGCCAGCAGCTTGCAGGGGCGCGGGGAGCTGTTTTTT.

The V and J genes are TRBV7-9 and TRBJ1-1; D is unclear. The CDR3 contains 16 residues. V was trimmed by 5 bases and J by 1 base, leaving 17 bases between them. Looked up from germline, CDR1 is SEHNR and CDR2 is FQNEAQ (reference sequence). DNA for the CDR3: TGTGCCAGCAGCCCGAGGGCAAGGCGCGAGAACACTGAAGCTTTCTTT. This sequence encodes CASSPRARRENTEAFF.

This clone was recorded a few times. The CDR3 nucleotides read TGTGCCAGCAGTTTATCAGGGGGGCAGGGTTTTTACGAGCAGTACTTC. Its protein product is CASSLSGGQGFYEQYF. The gene calls are TRBV27 and TRBJ2-7; possibly TRBD1 or TRBD2 for D (6 bases each). Looked up from germline, CDR1 is MNHEY and CDR2 is SMNVEV (reference sequence). The CDR3 length is 16 residues. V was trimmed by 0 bases and J by 4 bases, leaving 16 bases between them.

This clone was counted between two and nine times. The chain carries TRBV12-5 and TRBJ2-2; D may be TRBD2 (6 bases). Per the germline V gene, CDR1 is LGHNT and CDR2 is FRNRAP. V gave up 6 bases and J gave up 1 base, with 9 bases separating them. This CDR3 has 14 amino acids. The CDR3 is CASGTGRNTGELFF. CDR3 nucleotide sequence: TGTGCTAGTGGCACCGGGAGGAACACCGGGGAGCTGTTTTTT.

J is TRBJ2-3 and V is TRBV2, with TRBD1 matching 11 bases. With V trimmed by 6 bases and J by 3 bases, 8 bases remained unmatched. Per germline, CDR1 SNHLY and CDR2 FYNNEI. CDR3 length: 16 residues. The CDR3, as DNA: TGTGCCAGCAGGGCAATGGGACAGGGGGTTACAGATACGCAGTATTTT. This encodes CASRAMGQGVTDTQYF.

CDR3 in DNA: TGTGCCAGCTCCCTGACTAGCGTCAGCTCTGGGGCCAACGTCCTGACTTTC. It codes for CASSLTSVSSGANVLTF. The rearrangement joins TRBV9 to TRBJ2-6; the match to TRBD2 covers 8 bases. Trimming at V came to 7 bases and at J to 0 bases, leaving 9 bases not matched to a gene. CDR1 is SGDLS and CDR2 is YYNGEE in the germline V gene. CDR3 length: 17 residues.

The CDR3 nucleotides are TGTGCCAGCAGCAAGGGACAGGGGGCGCGTTTCCCCTACGAGCAGTACTTC. As protein: CASSKGQGARFPYEQYF. The rearrangement links TRBV5-4 to TRBJ2-7; 12 bases are a match to TRBD1. This CDR3 spans 17 amino acids. V lost 4 bases, J lost 2 bases, and 10 bases stayed unmatched. Germline CDR1 reads SGHNT; CDR2 reads YYREEE (reference sequence).

The chain couples TRBV11-3 to TRBJ2-7, with D perhaps TRBD2 (6 bases). This CDR3 is 15 amino acids long. Trimming cost V 5 bases and J 6 bases, with 20 bases left between them. CDR1 and CDR2 (germline): SGHNT, YENEEA. The CDR3 DNA sequence: TGTGCCAGCAGCGCGACTAGTCGGTTTTTCTCCGAGCAGTACTTC. Protein product: CASSATSRFFSEQYF.

The chain couples TRBV5-1 to TRBJ2-7; TRBD1 might be the D (6 bases). The CDR3 totals 15 residues. The germline V gene has CDR1 SGHRS and CDR2 YFSETQ. Trimming removed 2 bases at V and 3 bases at J, with 15 bases between. CDR3 region: CASSLLTGNHYEQYF. The CDR3 DNA reads TGCGCCAGCAGCTTACTCACAGGGAATCACTACGAGCAGTACTTC.

The chain uses TRBV18 and TRBJ1-6; TRBD1 matches 8 bases. V lost 4 bases to trimming and J lost 9 bases; unmatched junction nucleotides: 5. The germline V gene has CDR1 KGHSH and CDR2 LQKENI. There are 14 residues in the CDR3. CDR3 in amino acids: CASSLGQGGSPLHF. The CDR3 DNA reads TGTGCCAGCTCACTTGGACAGGGCGGTTCACCCCTCCACTTT. Full variable domain (outside the CDR3, taken from reference TRBV18 and TRBJ1-6): NAGVMQNPRHLVRRRGQEARLRCSPMKGHSHVYWYRQLPEEGLKFMVYLQKENIIDESGMPKERFSAEFPKEGPSILRIQQVVRGDSAAYFCASSLGQGGSPLHFGNGTRLTVT.

The rearrangement joins TRBV5-6 to TRBJ1-2; 7 nucleotides match TRBD1. The CDR3 loop spans 13 amino acids. In germline, CDR1 is SGHDT, CDR2 YYEEEE. V shed 2 bases and J 5 bases; nucleotides not matched to a gene: 3. The CDR3 sequence: CASSLGTEYGYTF. Here the CDR3 DNA reads TGTGCCAGCAGCTTAGGGACAGAGTATGGCTACACCTTC. The full variable domain, rest sourced from reference TRBV5-6 and TRBJ1-2, is DAGVTQSPTHLIKTRGQQVTLRCSPKSGHDTVSWYQQALGQGPQFIFQYYEEEERQRGNFPDRFSGHQFPNYSSELNVNALLLGDSALYLCASSLGTEYGYTFGSGTRLTVV.

The J gene is TRBJ1-2, the V gene TRBV7-9; D gene uncertain. Germline CDR1 SEHNR, CDR2 FQNEAQ (reference sequence). The CDR3 sequence is 16 residues long. The V end was cut by 1 base, the J end by 4 bases, with 16 bases between. This chain's CDR3 is CASSLDRIWAGYGYTF. The CDR3 DNA follows: TGTGCCAGCAGCTTAGATCGGATTTGGGCGGGCTATGGCTACACCTTC.